This entry describes one T cell receptor beta chain. Its specificity is unknown. Just one base apart from a much larger clone, this may be a read error. The data were obtained in a study of blood T cells in healthy people across ages. Peripheral blood, about 10 milliliters per donor, was collected. Together with a sample-barcoded 5' primer, a J-beta primer mix was included in a second PCR lasting roughly 6 to 12 cycles. A template-switch adaptor that had 12 random nucleotides put a tag on each cDNA molecule. MiXCR was run by TCRdb on the 5' RACE reads, yielding one entry per CDR3 protein. The sample consists of hundreds of thousands of distinct CDR3 sequences, roughly 32% of them appearing once. CDR3 size: 15 residues. Germline V gene sequence: CDR1 DFQATT, CDR2 SNEGSKA (reference sequence). Study results and limitations: Per million T cells, the diversity of TCR beta decreased roughly linearly as age advanced.

The rearrangement uses TRBV20-1 and TRBJ2-1, with 13 bases fitting TRBD2. The end of the DNA is better explained by TRBJ2-7, so the J call may be wrong. The sequenced sample consisted of blood. The sequence was collected from an elderly woman in good health. The CDR3 region is CSAGTSGVSYNEQYF. In DNA form, the CDR3 reads TGCAGTGCTGGGACTAGCGGGGTATCCTACAATGAGCAGTACTTC.